This TCR beta chain emerged from a study of tumor-infiltrating lymphocytes in primary liver carcinoma. As for the study in general: Each sample had roughly 3.65 to 7.5 million productive TCRbeta reads regardless of tissue type.

With a constant-region primer, TCR beta cDNA was made from around 520 ng of total RNA. Libraries of TCR beta came from three nested multiplex PCR rounds with slightly modified ARM-PCR. In the first two PCR rounds, TRBV1-TRBV30 forward primers were paired with a C-beta reverse primer, and each round lasted around 10 cycles. TCRdb reprocessed the multiplex PCR reads via MiXCR and lists one record per CDR3 protein. In the table there are about 120,000 distinct CDR3 sequences, 55% to 75% of which are singletons. CDR3 length: 14 residues. The germline V gene encodes CDR1 MNHNS and CDR2 SASEGT. The study co-extracted DNA and RNA from approximately 20-30 mg of unsorted bulk tissue. All tumor samples contained more than 80% viable tumor cells. Points on this clonotype: Its antigen remains unidentified. At one end, the junction sequence differs from germline, possibly due to a read error.

Overall study results and limits: Tumor specimens were characterized by a significantly higher top-250-clone fraction than blood (p = 0.039).

This TCR was sampled from a woman aged 55-75 years with primary liver carcinoma and hepatitis B virus infection. The J gene is TRBJ1-6, the V gene TRBV6-1; D unresolved. Sequenced input: liver tumor tissue from sampling region 1. This sample's subset: tumor region T1, superior pole. The CDR3 DNA follows: TGTACCAGCAGTGGGTCTTGGGGATACTCACCCCTCCACTTT. Amino acids: CTSSGSWGYSPLHF.